This entry describes one T cell receptor (beta chain). This sample stems from a study of blood T cells in healthy people across ages. A second 7 to 11 cycle PCR used barcoded and J-beta primers. TCRdb reprocessed the 5' RACE reads with MiXCR, giving one entry per CDR3 protein. This sample has more than 1,000,000 distinct CDR3 sequences, with less than 25% found just once. Looked up from germline, CDR1 is LNHDA and CDR2 is SQIVND (reference sequence). The CDR3 consists of 12 residues. A further study also used this sample, focusing on T cells of mothers and their children.

The chain joins TRBV19 to TRBJ2-7, with D perhaps matching TRBD1 (5 bases). The receptor's source is a girl aged 2-15 years in good health. Sequencing input: blood. CDR3 residues: CPNLQGFGEQYF. The CDR3 bases are TGTCCCAACCTCCAGGGTTTTGGCGAGCAGTACTTC.